This T cell receptor beta chain originates from a study of T cells in Graves' hyperthyroidism and ophthalmopathy. From germline, CDR1 is SGHTA and CDR2 FQGNSA. This CDR3 is 17 amino acids long. The junction had 8 bases not matched to a gene; V was cut back by 5 bases and J by 2 bases. Disease duration under 2 months; hyperthyroidism patients were aged 18 to 65. Patients having uncontrolled infection, another autoimmune disease, pregnancy or lactation were not included. Comments on this clonotype: Its antigen is as yet unknown.

Amplified regions were TCR beta CDR3 sequences from RNA transcripts. HTBI primers drove first-round RT-PCR of the TCR CDR3. TCRdb reprocessed the multiplex PCR reads via MiXCR and lists one record per CDR3 protein. Among about 770,000 distinct CDR3 sequences listed, around 20% were seen once. General study points: The model identified upcoming ophthalmopathy a median about 7.1 months ahead of onset. Most thyroid-expanded clonotypes above 0.001 were also found in blood.

The sequencing sample was made of blood. The genes are TRBV7-2 and TRBJ2-6, with 8 bases matching TRBD1. This receptor was obtained from a woman aged 50 to 60 with Graves' hyperthyroidism that later progressed to Graves' ophthalmopathy. Written as DNA, the CDR3 is TGTGCCAGCAGCCCCAGGACAGGGAACCCTGGGGCCAACGTCCTGACTTTC. Translated, it gives CASSPRTGNPGANVLTF. Full variable domain (remainder filled in from reference TRBV7-2 and TRBJ2-6): GAGVSQSPSNKVTEKGKDVELRCDPISGHTALYWYRQSLGQGLEFLIYFQGNSAPDKSGLPSDRFSAERTGGSVSTLTIQRTQQEDSAVYLCASSPRTGNPGANVLTFGAGSRLTVL.